The rows below give T cell receptor beta chains drawn from one sample of a study of blood T cell repertoires in COVID-19. Sequenced by immunoSEQ multiplex PCR; TCRdb stores in-frame clones only, minus some. In the table there are approximately 180,000 clones, around 90% of which are singletons. The sequencing input was peripheral blood. All receptors come from a man aged 35 to 55 with active or convalescent COVID-19. CDR3s include the opening cysteine and the closing phenylalanine or tryptophan. Each record gives: D gene, CDR3 length, clone size, J gene, V gene, CDR3 DNA, CDR3 protein. The D gene is left open where the match is weak. Not all rows give a size; the values are once, few, many and, for expanded clones, a class.

>-|15|-|TRBJ2-7|TRBV27
TGTGCCAGCAGCGGAACAGGGAAAGGGTCCTACGAGCAGTACTTC
CASSGTGKGSYEQYF
>-|13|-|TRBJ1-1|TRBV24-1
TGTGCCACCACAAACTATCTAGCAACTGAAGCTTTCTTT
CATTNYLATEAFF
>TRBD1|15|once|TRBJ2-5|TRBV7-2
TGTGCCAGCAGCTGGGACAGGGGGCGCACAGAGACCCAGTACTTC
CASSWDRGRTETQYF
>TRBD1|16|-|TRBJ2-1|TRBV28
TGTGCCAGCAGTTCCCATCGAGGGGGCGGTTTGGTTGAGCAGTTCTTC
CASSSHRGGGLVEQFF
>-|15|-|TRBJ1-5|TRBV9
TGTGCCAGCAGCGCCGGGACATATAGCAATCAGCCCCAGCATTTT
CASSAGTYSNQPQHF
>TRBD1|15|-|TRBJ1-2|TRBV7-3
TGTGCCAGCAGCCCGACAGGGGGAGGGGCGAATGGCTACACCTTC
CASSPTGGGANGYTF
>-|15|-|TRBJ1-1|TRBV19
TGTGCCAGTAGTTTAAACGCAGGGAAGGGCACTGAAGCTTTCTTT
CASSLNAGKGTEAFF
>-|16|-|TRBJ1-2|TRBV25-1
TGTGCCAGCAGCGGCGGGACGGAAGAACTTTTTTATGGCTACACCTTC
CASSGGTEELFYGYTF
>-|14|-|TRBJ1-1|TRBV7-7
TGTGCCAGCAGCCCTATCCAGGGCGGCACTGAAGCTTTCTTT
CASSPIQGGTEAFF
>-|14|-|TRBJ2-1|TRBV2
TGTGCCAGCAAGCGAGGGAATAACTACAATGAGCAGTTCTTC
CASKRGNNYNEQFF
>-|14|-|TRBJ2-3|TRBV6-1
TGTGCCAGCAGTGAATTAGCTAGCACAGATACGCAGTATTTT
CASSELASTDTQYF
>-|13|-|TRBJ1-3|TRBV6-1
TGTGCCAGCAGTGATACACAGGGAAACACCATATATTTT
CASSDTQGNTIYF
>-|15|-|TRBJ2-6|TRBV19
TGTGCCAGTAGTGCGACAGGACCTGGGGCCAACGTCCTGACTTTC
CASSATGPGANVLTF
>TRBD2|15|-|TRBJ2-2|TRBV2
TGTGCCAGCTGCGAGGGACTAGCGGGATCCGGGGAGCTGTTTTTT
CASCEGLAGSGELFF
>-|18|-|TRBJ2-3|TRBV7-3
TGTGCCAGCAGTTCCCACGAAGCGGCGGGGCCTCGCACAGATACGCAGTATTTT
CASSSHEAAGPRTDTQYF
>TRBD1|14|-|TRBJ1-3|TRBV28
TGTGCCACCGGGACAGGGGGCGCGGGAAACACCATATATTTT
CATGTGGAGNTIYF
>-|13|-|TRBJ1-2|TRBV25-1
TGTGCCACCAGCAAAGGGGGAAGCTATGGCTACACCTTC
CATSKGGSYGYTF
>-|11|once|TRBJ1-1|TRBV2
TGTGCCAGCAAGGAAGGTAGCAAAGCTTTCTTT
CASKEGSKAFF
>TRBD1|14|-|TRBJ1-1|TRBV3-1/TRBV3-2
TGTGCCAGCAGCCAAATAGGGGGCGAGACAGTCGCTTTCTTT
CASSQIGGETVAFF
>-|16|-|TRBJ2-3|TRBV28
TGTGCCAGCAGTTCCGGACTGGGGGCAGGGACAGATACGCAGTATTTT
CASSSGLGAGTDTQYF
>-|12|many|TRBJ2-2|TRBV29-1
TGCAGCGTTGGACTGAACACCGGGGAGCTGTTTTTT
CSVGLNTGELFF
>-|16|-|TRBJ2-7|TRBV7-2
TGTGCCAGCAGCTTAGGATTAGGGGTGGGCTCCTACGAGCAGTACTTC
CASSLGLGVGSYEQYF
>TRBD1|15|-|TRBJ1-2|TRBV27
TGTGCCAGCAGCCGAGGCCCGGGACAGATATATGGCTACACCTTC
CASSRGPGQIYGYTF
>-|13|-|TRBJ1-3|TRBV19
TGTGCCAGTGGCATTTTCTCTGGAAACACCATATATTTT
CASGIFSGNTIYF
>TRBD1|16|once|TRBJ2-3|TRBV24-1
TGTGCCACCAGGGGGGGGACAGGGCACGACTTAGGTCTGCAGTATTTT
CATRGGTGHDLGLQYF
>TRBD2|18|once|TRBJ2-1|TRBV14
TGTGCCAGCAGCCAACTGGCTCTAGCGGGGTTTGCCTACAATGAGCAGTTCTTC
CASSQLALAGFAYNEQFF
>-|16|-|TRBJ1-4|TRBV18
TGTGCCAGCTCACCAGTAGCAGGGGCAACTAATGAAAAACTGTTTTTT
CASSPVAGATNEKLFF
>-|13|-|TRBJ1-2|TRBV6-6
TGTGCCAGCAGTTACTCACAGAGCTATGGCTACACCTTC
CASSYSQSYGYTF
>-|13|-|TRBJ2-2|TRBV4-1
TGCGCCAGCAGCCACCCCGGTTCCGGGGAGCTGTTTTTT
CASSHPGSGELFF
>-|15|-|TRBJ1-2|TRBV6-1
TGTGCCAGCAGTGAAGCTGTGGCAGTTAACTATGGCTACACCTTC
CASSEAVAVNYGYTF
>TRBD2|19|-|TRBJ2-1|TRBV15
TGTGCCACCAGCAGAGATAGACTAGCGGCACCGAGCTCCTACAATGAGCAGTTCTTC
CATSRDRLAAPSSYNEQFF
>TRBD1|12|-|TRBJ2-7|TRBV30
TGTGCCAGATCACAGGGGGACTACGAGCAGTACTTC
CARSQGDYEQYF
>TRBD2|15|-|TRBJ2-7|TRBV28
TGTGCCAGCAGTTCCGGGACGGGAGGACTCTACGAGCAGTACTTC
CASSSGTGGLYEQYF
>TRBD1|14|-|TRBJ1-2|TRBV9
TGTGCCAGCAGCGTCGGGACAGGGGTGAATGGCTACACCTTC
CASSVGTGVNGYTF
>-|12|-|TRBJ1-2|TRBV28
TGTGCCAGCAGTTTGATAGGGGGTGGCTACACCTTC
CASSLIGGGYTF
>-|16|-|TRBJ1-1|TRBV5-1
TGCGCCAGCAGCTTGGGGGGCCAACAGTGGAACACTGAAGCTTTCTTT
CASSLGGQQWNTEAFF
>-|15|-|TRBJ2-3|TRBV28
TGTGCCAGCAGCCCTGGGACAGCGGGCTTGGATACGCAGTATTTT
CASSPGTAGLDTQYF
>TRBD1|14|-|TRBJ1-1|TRBV5-1
TGCGCCAGCAGCGGACAGGGGGCATTCACTGAAGCTTTCTTT
CASSGQGAFTEAFF
>-|13|-|TRBJ2-7|TRBV24-1
TGTGCCACCAGGGGTGACAGAGGATACGAGCAGTACTTC
CATRGDRGYEQYF